This T cell receptor (beta chain) appears in the sequencing data of a study of OX40 agonist ivuxolimab in advanced cancers. Study background: Patients were given ivuxolimab, an antibody that agonizes OX40 (CD134).

Overall study results and limits: Circulating CD4+ and CD8+ T cells showed clonal expansion by week 6 at 0.1 to 3.0 mg/kg. The average count of expanded clones was higher among CD8+ T cells than among CD4+.

Sequencing was performed with immunoSEQ multiplex PCR; in TCRdb, only in-frame clones are kept and a portion is missing. This table holds tens of thousands of clones, about 90% found once. Points on this clone: Antigen unknown.

The CDR3 contains 14 residues. Germline V CDR1 and CDR2: SGHAT, FQDESV (reference sequence). V lost 4 bases to trimming and J lost 0 bases, with 10 bases between them. The chain joins TRBV11-1 to TRBJ2-7, with a weak D call TRBD1 (6 bases). This receptor was obtained from an adult with an advanced solid tumor such as melanoma, head and neck, liver or kidney cancer. The source material was CD4+ or CD8+ T cells sorted from blood, sampled in a trial of the OX40 agonist ivuxolimab. CDR3 region: CASSYGTFSYEQYF. CDR3 in DNA: TGTGCCAGCAGCTACGGGACATTCTCCTACGAGCAGTACTTC.